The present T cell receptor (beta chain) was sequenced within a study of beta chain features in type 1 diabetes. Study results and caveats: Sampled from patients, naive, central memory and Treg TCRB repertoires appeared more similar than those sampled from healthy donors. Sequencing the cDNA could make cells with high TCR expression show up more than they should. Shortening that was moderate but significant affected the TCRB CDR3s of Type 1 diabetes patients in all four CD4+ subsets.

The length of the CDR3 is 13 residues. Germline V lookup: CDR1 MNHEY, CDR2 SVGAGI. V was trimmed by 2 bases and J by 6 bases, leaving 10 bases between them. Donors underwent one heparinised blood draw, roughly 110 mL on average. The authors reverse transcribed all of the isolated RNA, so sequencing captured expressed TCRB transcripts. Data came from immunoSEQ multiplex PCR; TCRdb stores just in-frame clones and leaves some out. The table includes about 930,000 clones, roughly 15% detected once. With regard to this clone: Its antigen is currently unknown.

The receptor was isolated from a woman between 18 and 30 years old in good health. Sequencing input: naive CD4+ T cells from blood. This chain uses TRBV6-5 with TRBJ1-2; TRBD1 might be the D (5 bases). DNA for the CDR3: TGTGCCAGCAGTTACGTACAGGTTGATGGCTACACCTTC. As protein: CASSYVQVDGYTF.